This is a list of T cell receptor beta chains from one sample in a study of blood T cell repertoires in COVID-19. Method: immunoSEQ multiplex PCR; TCRdb's copy keeps in-frame clones and lacks some. The table records 60,000 to 75,000 clones, around 90% of them present only once. The sequencing input was peripheral blood. These receptors came from an elderly woman with acute or convalescent COVID-19. The CDR3 runs from the conserved cysteine through the conserved F or W. A D gene is named only where the DNA matches it firmly. Clone size, where shown, is once, few, many, or a class for clones that have expanded.

>.|TRBD1|TRBJ1-4|TRBV28
TGTGCCAGCAGTTTAACAGGGGATAATGAAAAACTGTTTTTT
CASSLTGDNEKLFF
>.|TRBD1|TRBJ1-2|TRBV5-1
TGCGCCAGCAGCCGGGACAGGGACTTCAATGGCTACACCTTC
CASSRDRDFNGYTF
>once|TRBD1|TRBJ1-1|TRBV3-1/TRBV3-2
TGTGCCAGCAGCCGGGGACAGGGAAACACTGAAGCTTTCTTT
CASSRGQGNTEAFF
>once|TRBD2|TRBJ2-3|TRBV23-1
TGCGCCAGCAGTCAAAATCCCCCCTTACTAGCGGGCACAGATACGCAGTATTTT
CASSQNPPLLAGTDTQYF
>.|TRBD2|TRBJ2-7|TRBV29-1
TGCAGCGGTGCGGGGGCGGGGGGCCCGGAGCAGTACTTC
CSGAGAGGPEQYF
>.|TRBD1|TRBJ2-3|TRBV4-1
TGCGCCAGCAGCCTCCGGGACAGTAGCACAGATACGCAGTATTTT
CASSLRDSSTDTQYF
>.|.|TRBJ1-3|TRBV7-2
TGTGCCAGCAGCTTAAGCGACGTCGCCCTATATTTT
CASSLSDVALYF
>.|TRBD1|TRBJ1-6|TRBV6-5
TGTGCCAGCAGACCTCCGGGACAGGCTAATTCACCCCTCCACTTT
CASRPPGQANSPLHF
>.|TRBD2|TRBJ2-5|TRBV30
TGTGCCTGGAGGGGGACTAGCGGGAGGAAAGGTCAGGAGACCCAGTACTTC
CAWRGTSGRKGQETQYF
>once|.|TRBJ2-2|TRBV5-1
TGCGCCAGCAGCTTACCAGGGGCGCACGGGGAGCTGTTTTTT
CASSLPGAHGELFF
>once|TRBD2|TRBJ2-1|TRBV27
TGTGCCAGCAGTTACCAGTCTAGCGGAGCCTACAATGAGCAGTTCTTC
CASSYQSSGAYNEQFF
>.|TRBD1|TRBJ2-3|TRBV5-1
TGCGCCAGCAGCTTGGAGGACAGGGGGCTGGGTACGCAGTATTTT
CASSLEDRGLGTQYF
>.|TRBD2|TRBJ2-1|TRBV24-1
TGTGCCACCAGTGCTGCGGGGGGCAATGAGCAGTTCTTC
CATSAAGGNEQFF
>.|.|TRBJ1-6|TRBV19
TGTGCCAGTAAAAAGGAGTCCTATAATTCACCCCTCCACTTT
CASKKESYNSPLHF
>few|TRBD2|TRBJ2-3|TRBV7-2
TGTGCCAGCAGCTTAGCCATGGCTAGCGGGGGGGCAGATACGCAGTATTTT
CASSLAMASGGADTQYF
>.|TRBD1|TRBJ1-4|TRBV10-3
TGTGCCATCAGGGACAGGGCTAATGAAAAACTGTTTTTT
CAIRDRANEKLFF
>.|.|TRBJ1-4|TRBV9
TGTGCCAGCAGCGACGGGGCTAATGAAAAACTGTTTTTT
CASSDGANEKLFF
>.|TRBD1|TRBJ1-3|TRBV3-1/TRBV3-2
TGTGCCAGCAGCCAGACAGGGAAGATGCACACCATATATTTT
CASSQTGKMHTIYF
>once|TRBD2|TRBJ2-1|TRBV19
TGTGCCAGCACCCCGGGACTAGGGACCTACAATGAGCAGTTCTTC
CASTPGLGTYNEQFF
>.|.|TRBJ2-1|TRBV28
TGTGCCAGCATCCCCCTAGGGGGCTCCTACAATGAGCAGTTCTTC
CASIPLGGSYNEQFF
>.|TRBD2|TRBJ2-1|TRBV30
TGTGCCTGGAGTCCCTTAGCGGGGGGCGAGCAGTTCTTC
CAWSPLAGGEQFF
>once|.|TRBJ1-2|TRBV12-3/TRBV12-4
TGTGCCAGCAGTTTATCCTGGGGGCATGGCTACACCTTC
CASSLSWGHGYTF
>once|TRBD1|TRBJ1-1|TRBV2
TGTGCCAGCAACGGACAGGGCGGAAGAGCTTTCTTT
CASNGQGGRAFF
>.|TRBD2|TRBJ2-1|TRBV28
TGTGCCAGCAGTCCTAGCGGGGGGGCCTATGAGCAGTTCTTC
CASSPSGGAYEQFF
>.|.|TRBJ2-7|TRBV4-1
TGCGCCAGCAGCCAAGCGCTTAGAATCGAGCAGTACTTC
CASSQALRIEQYF
>few|.|TRBJ2-7|TRBV5-4
TGTGCCAGCAGCTTCGGCGTTAATAGCGGAGGGCACTACGAGCAGTACTTC
CASSFGVNSGGHYEQYF
>.|TRBD2|TRBJ2-1|TRBV28
TGTGCCAGCAGTCTAGCGGGAACCTACAATGAGCAGTTCTTC
CASSLAGTYNEQFF
>.|.|TRBJ1-1|TRBV18
TGTGCCAGCCGGAAAGGGGAGAACACTGAAGCTTTCTTT
CASRKGENTEAFF
>.|.|TRBJ2-7|TRBV28
TGTGCCAGCAGTTTAAATGGTTTTCCAGACTCCTACGAGCAGTACTTC
CASSLNGFPDSYEQYF
>few|TRBD1|TRBJ1-2|TRBV7-2
TGTGCCAGCAGCACCGGGACAGGGGTGGTCTATGGCTACACCTTC
CASSTGTGVVYGYTF
>few|.|TRBJ1-1|TRBV27
TGTGCCAGCAGTCTGACCGGGACGGGGGGCACTGAAGCTTTCTTT
CASSLTGTGGTEAFF
>.|.|TRBJ2-7|TRBV18
TGTGCCAGCTCACCACGGACTCCCTCCTACGAGCAGTACTTC
CASSPRTPSYEQYF
>.|.|TRBJ2-1|TRBV24-1
TGTGCCACCAGTGATGATACTAGCAGACCGGGGCAGTTCTTC
CATSDDTSRPGQFF
>.|.|TRBJ1-1|TRBV27
TGTGCCAGCAGTTTAAGGACCGCCCAGGGGCGCGGTGAAGCTTTCTTT
CASSLRTAQGRGEAFF
>.|.|TRBJ2-2|TRBV27
TGTGCCAGCGGGCCATACAGGGAGAGCGGGGAGCTGTTTTTT
CASGPYRESGELFF
>once|TRBD2|TRBJ2-7|TRBV5-1
TGCGCCAGCAGCTTGAACCCTAGCGGGTTCTCCTACGAGCAGTACTTC
CASSLNPSGFSYEQYF
>.|TRBD2|TRBJ2-7|TRBV6-2/TRBV6-3
TGTGCCAGCAGTTACTCCTCGAGGACTAGTAATCGCTACGAGCAGTACTTC
CASSYSSRTSNRYEQYF
>.|TRBD2|TRBJ2-7|TRBV18
TGTGCCAGCTCACCACCTCAGCGGGGTACCTACGAGCAGTACTTC
CASSPPQRGTYEQYF
>.|.|TRBJ1-3|TRBV19
TGTGCCAGTAGTTTTACGCGACAGATCGCTGGAAACACCATATATTTT
CASSFTRQIAGNTIYF
>.|TRBD1|TRBJ1-2|TRBV4-2
TGTGCCAGCAGCCAGGCGACAGGGGAGAACTATGGCTACACCTTC
CASSQATGENYGYTF
>.|.|TRBJ1-2|TRBV4-1
TGCGCCAGCAACCCCCAACCACAGGGATCACTTCTCTATGGCTACACCTTC
CASNPQPQGSLLYGYTF
>.|TRBD1|TRBJ1-5|TRBV28
TGTGCCAGCAGTTTATGGGGCAGGGGGATTCAGCCCCAGCATTTT
CASSLWGRGIQPQHF